The 6 T cell receptor beta chains below were found in one sample sequenced in a study of cytomegalovirus exposure and HLA in healthy donors. The PCR was carried out with 60 Vbeta primers and 13 Jbeta primers. Data came from immunoSEQ multiplex PCR; TCRdb stores just in-frame clones and leaves some out. The sample carries under 200,000 clones, around 82% recorded once. The sample consisted of PBMCs. Every receptor here comes from a woman aged 25-40 years in good health and CMV-seropositive.

This clone turned up a few times. This sequence joins TRBV2 and TRBJ2-1, with 12 bases that match TRBD2. CDR1 and CDR2 from the germline V gene are SNHLY and FYNNEI. After removal of 6 bases from V and 5 bases from J, the junction contained 8 bases not matched to a gene. The CDR3 is 16 amino acids. CDR3 protein: CASSDGGLAGNNEQFF. DNA of the CDR3: TGTGCCAGCAGCGACGGCGGACTAGCGGGAAACAATGAGCAGTTCTTC.

Comments on this clone: Distinct nucleotide sequences in the sample also encode this CDR3. The chain carries TRBV5-1 and TRBJ2-7, with 9 bases matching TRBD1. In germline, CDR1 is SGHRS, CDR2 YFSETQ. The CDR3 totals 15 residues. The V gene end was trimmed by 0 bases and the J gene end by 1 base; junction bases not matched to a gene: 2. The CDR3 region is CASSLAGTGSYEQYF. The CDR3 nucleotides read TGCGCCAGCAGCTTGGCCGGGACAGGGTCCTACGAGCAGTACTTC. The variable domain in full, with the rest retrieved from reference TRBV5-1 and TRBJ2-7, is KAGVTQTPRYLIKTRGQQVTLSCSPISGHRSVSWYQQTPGQGLQFLFEYFSETQRNKGNFPGRFSGRQFSNSRSEMNVSTLELGDSALYLCASSLAGTGSYEQYFGPGTRLTVT.

This chain uses TRBV4-3 with TRBJ2-7; 12 bases are shared with TRBD2. The germline CDR1 and CDR2 sequences are LGHNA and YSLEER. The V gene end was trimmed by 4 bases and the J gene end by 2 bases; junction bases not matched to a gene: 3. This CDR3 is 15 amino acids long. CDR3 in amino acids: CASSRLAGGPYEQYF. DNA for the CDR3: TGCGCCAGCAGCCGCCTAGCGGGGGGGCCCTACGAGCAGTACTTC.

The chain recombines TRBV5-1 with TRBJ2-2; D ambiguous. V dropped 4 bases and J dropped 0 bases, with 7 bases sitting between them. Germline loops: CDR1 SGHRS, CDR2 YFSETQ. This CDR3 is built from 14 residues. The DNA of the CDR3 is TGCGCCAGCAGCCCGGTCCCGAACACCGGGGAGCTGTTTTTT. As protein: CASSPVPNTGELFF.

The V gene is TRBV21-1, the J gene TRBJ2-7; the DNA was not used to check the table's D call, TRBD1. TRBV21-1 is a listed pseudogene. The CDR3 spans 14 residues. CDR3 nucleotide sequence: TGTGCCAGCAGCAGACGGGACAGCTCCTACGAGCAGTACTTC. Protein: CASSRRDSSYEQYF.

V usage is TRBV7-9 and J usage is TRBJ1-1; no definite D call. In germline, CDR1 is SEHNR, CDR2 FQNEAQ (reference sequence). The CDR3 sequence is 14 residues long. The V end was cut by 5 bases, the J end by 1 base, with 11 bases between. In nucleotides, the CDR3 is TGTGCCAGCAGCCGAACAGAGTGGAACACTGAAGCTTTCTTT. Its protein product is CASSRTEWNTEAFF.